This TCR beta chain was obtained from a study of a mutant IDH1 vaccine in newly diagnosed glioma. Background on the study: Of the patients given treatment, about 62% were male and 37.5% were female, and a mean age of about 40 years was recorded. Therapy received beforehand was radiotherapy, temozolomide, or both, with most patients given both.

The repertoire was sequenced with immunoSEQ multiplex PCR; TCRdb's copy has only in-frame clones and lacks some. The sample has tens of thousands of clones; more than 85% are singletons. General study results and limits: Apparently, pseudoprogression bore no relation to changes among the top peripheral T cell clonotypes.

Concerning this clone itself: Its target is unknown.

Time point described: baseline, week 1 (first vaccination visit). Treatment given: pre-vaccination baseline after standard-of-care therapy. Donor tumors were new WHO grade 3 or 4 IDH1-mutant, ATRX-lost astrocytomas. Sample: PBMCs, taken from a glioma patient treated with radiotherapy, temozolomide or both. The TCR was taken from a middle-aged woman with glioma.

The CDR3 coding sequence is TGTGCCAGCAGGGTCAAAGAGAATTTCTCTGGAAACACCATATATTTT. This codes for CASRVKENFSGNTIYF. V and J are TRBV28 and TRBJ1-3; D unclear. Germline CDR1 reads MDHEN; CDR2 reads SYDVKM. CDR3 length: 16 residues. Trimming stripped 6 bases from V and 0 bases from J, with 15 bases between.